This T cell receptor (beta chain) appears in the sequencing data of a study of T cells in pancreatic ductal adenocarcinoma. Produced via immunoSEQ multiplex PCR; TCRdb's table is partial and in-frame only. The sample has 4,000 to 6,000 clones; 88% are singletons. Turning to this clone: The antigen is unknown.

Regarding the study as a whole: This surgical cohort overrepresents the minority presenting with early-stage disease.

The selected patients with pancreatic ductal adenocarcinoma had surgery but no neoadjuvant therapy. This receptor was identified in a human donor with pancreatic ductal adenocarcinoma. Sample: pancreatic tumor tissue.

CDR3 in amino acids: CASSLRPQGTDTQYF. The CDR3 DNA sequence: TGTGCCAGCAGCTTAAGGCCCCAAGGCACAGATACGCAGTATTTT. The chain employs TRBV7-2 and TRBJ2-3; no definite D call. There are 15 residues in the CDR3. V lost 2 bases and J lost 1, with 10 bases in between. CDR1 is SGHTA, CDR2 FQGNSA, per germline. Filled out from reference TRBV7-2 and TRBJ2-3, the complete variable domain reads GAGVSQSPSNKVTEKGKDVELRCDPISGHTALYWYRQSLGQGLEFLIYFQGNSAPDKSGLPSDRFSAERTGGSVSTLTIQRTQQEDSAVYLCASSLRPQGTDTQYFGPGTRLTVL.